This T cell receptor beta chain appears in the sequencing data of a study of T-cell memory formation after mild COVID-19. Study results and limitations: Prior to infection, memory already included some responding clones, suggesting cross-reactive memory joined. Later expanders leaned CD4+, whereas clones that contracted between day 15 and 85 were balanced CD4/CD8. Shrinking CD4+ clones resided mostly in CM and EM, and CD8+ ones in EMRA.

The germline V gene encodes CDR1 SGHTA and CDR2 FQGNSA. V lost 3 bases, J lost 1 base, and 7 bases lay in between. CDR3 length equals 13 residues. The 5'RACE method, run with constant-segment primers, produced TCR alpha and TCR beta cDNA libraries (carrying sample barcodes and UMIs). One entry per CDR3 protein, called by TCRdb with MiXCR from the 5' RACE reads. The table shows roughly 100,000 distinct CDR3 sequences, with more than 15% occurring only once. Notes on this clonotype: Its cognate antigen is unknown.

The sequenced material came from PBMCs or a T cell subset sorted from them (not recorded which). This chain links TRBV7-2 with TRBJ2-7; D gene unclear. This sequence originates from an adult woman who had mild COVID-19 (a few samples of this study predate the infection). Cell type and time point are not known. The CDR3 reads CASSFYSSYEQYF. The CDR3 coding sequence is TGTGCCAGCAGCTTTTATAGTTCCTACGAGCAGTACTTC.